This record looks at one T cell receptor (beta chain) sequence and its context. The sample comes from a study of blood T cell repertoires in COVID-19. Turning to the study itself: COVID-19 samples from acute and convalescent phases originated in the United States, Italy and Spain. Sources were T cells, B-cell-depleted T cells, or PBMCs; the material itself was cDNA or gDNA.

The V end was cut by 4 bases, the J end by 4 bases, with 6 bases between. CDR3 size: 12 residues. The V gene's germline CDR1 is SGHDT and CDR2 YYEEEE. The authors' processing: Estimation of nucleated cell counts relied on the amplification of reference gene primers. Assay used: immunoSEQ multiplex PCR; TCRdb lists only in-frame clones, some missing. That table gives V, J and clone size, and the DNA gave D and trimming. This sample yields more than 200,000 clones, of which 70% to 90% are seen a single time; roughly 3% belongs to the top ten. J is TRBJ1-3 and V is TRBV5-6, with D perhaps matching TRBD1 (5 bases). This sequence originates from a man in his late teens or twenties with active or convalescent COVID-19. The sample taken for sequencing was peripheral blood. CDR3 DNA: TGTGCCAGCAGCCAGGGCGGAAACACCATATATTTT. It yields the protein CASSQGGNTIYF. The full variable domain, its missing parts supplied by reference TRBV5-6 and TRBJ1-3, is DAGVTQSPTHLIKTRGQQVTLRCSPKSGHDTVSWYQQALGQGPQFIFQYYEEEERQRGNFPDRFSGHQFPNYSSELNVNALLLGDSALYLCASSQGGNTIYFGEGSWLTVV.